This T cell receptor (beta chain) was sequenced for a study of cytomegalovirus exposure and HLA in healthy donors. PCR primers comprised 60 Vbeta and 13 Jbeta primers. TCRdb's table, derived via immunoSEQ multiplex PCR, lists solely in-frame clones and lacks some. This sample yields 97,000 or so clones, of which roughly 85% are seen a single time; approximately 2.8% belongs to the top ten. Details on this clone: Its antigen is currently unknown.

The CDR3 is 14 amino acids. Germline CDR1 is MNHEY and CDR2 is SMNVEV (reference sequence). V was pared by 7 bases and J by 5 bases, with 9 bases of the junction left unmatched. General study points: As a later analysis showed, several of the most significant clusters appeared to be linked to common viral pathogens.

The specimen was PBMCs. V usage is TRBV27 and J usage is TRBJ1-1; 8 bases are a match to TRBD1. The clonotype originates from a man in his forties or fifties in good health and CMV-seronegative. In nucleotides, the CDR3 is TGTGCCAGCACCCAGCAGGGGGCCTCGACTGAAGCTTTCTTT. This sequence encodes CASTQQGASTEAFF.